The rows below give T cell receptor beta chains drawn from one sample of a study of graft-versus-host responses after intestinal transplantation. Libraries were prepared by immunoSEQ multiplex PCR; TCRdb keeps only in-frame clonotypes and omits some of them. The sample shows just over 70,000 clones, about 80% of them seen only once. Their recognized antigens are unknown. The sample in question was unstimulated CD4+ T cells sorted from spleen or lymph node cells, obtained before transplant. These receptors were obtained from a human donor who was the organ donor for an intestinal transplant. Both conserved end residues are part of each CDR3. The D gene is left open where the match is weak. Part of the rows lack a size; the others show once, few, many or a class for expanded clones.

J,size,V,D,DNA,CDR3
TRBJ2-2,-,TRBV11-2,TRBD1,TGTGCCAGCAGCTTCAGGGGGCCCACCGGGGAGCTGTTTTTT,CASSFRGPTGELFF
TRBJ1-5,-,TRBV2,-,TGTGCCACCACGGGGGGAAACAATCAGCCCCAGCATTTT,CATTGGNNQPQHF
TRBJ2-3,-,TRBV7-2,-,TGTGCCAGCAGCTTAACGTGGAACCGCGGAGATACGCAGTATTTT,CASSLTWNRGDTQYF
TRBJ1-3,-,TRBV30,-,TGTGCCTATCAACCAGGCAGCTCTGGAAACACCATATATTTT,CAYQPGSSGNTIYF
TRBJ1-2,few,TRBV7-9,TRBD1,TGTGCCAGCAGCAGCGGACAGGGTGGATACTATGGCTACACCTTC,CASSSGQGGYYGYTF
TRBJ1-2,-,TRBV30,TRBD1,TGTGCCTGGGGAGACACCGGGACAGGGAGAGGCTATGGCTACACCTTC,CAWGDTGTGRGYGYTF
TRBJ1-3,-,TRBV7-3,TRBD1,TGTGCCAGCAGCTTGGGACAGCCTGGAAACACCATATATTTT,CASSLGQPGNTIYF
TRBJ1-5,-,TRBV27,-,TGTGCCAGCAGTGCTTACAGGGACAAAAATCAGCCCCAGCATTTT,CASSAYRDKNQPQHF
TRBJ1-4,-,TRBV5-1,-,TGCGCCAGCAGCTCAACTGTTGGGCCAACTAATGAAAAACTGTTTTTT,CASSSTVGPTNEKLFF
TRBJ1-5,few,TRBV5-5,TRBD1,TGTGCCAGCAGCTTGAGGGACAGGGCACCCACAGGCCAGCATTTT,CASSLRDRAPTGQHF
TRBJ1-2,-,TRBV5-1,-,TGCGCCAGCAGCTTGGGTAACAGCAATCGTGGCTACACCTTC,CASSLGNSNRGYTF
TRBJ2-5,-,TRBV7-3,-,TGTGCCAGCAGCGTCGGACAGAACCAAGAGACCCAGTACTTC,CASSVGQNQETQYF
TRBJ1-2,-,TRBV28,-,TGTGCCAGCAGTTTGTCGGGAATTGGCTACACCTTC,CASSLSGIGYTF
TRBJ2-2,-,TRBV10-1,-,TGCGCCAGCAGTGAGCGGCAGGGGAACACCGGGGAGCTGTTTTTT,CASSERQGNTGELFF